These 13 T cell receptor beta chains came from one sample sequenced in a study of blood T cells in healthy people across ages. Sample-barcoded 5' priming and a J-beta primer mix drove a second PCR of roughly 6 to 12 cycles. TCRdb fed the 5' RACE reads into MiXCR, producing one record per CDR3 protein. Among hundreds of thousands of distinct CDR3 sequences listed, roughly 43% were seen once. Material for sequencing was blood. These receptors were obtained from a man older than 75 in good health.

This clonotype was recorded only once. The chain links TRBV28 to TRBJ1-5, with TRBD1 identical over 7 bases. Per germline, CDR1 MDHEN and CDR2 SYDVKM. The CDR3 is 15 residues long. V shed 4 bases, J shed 1 base, and the junction held 4 bases outside the gene matches. Here the CDR3 DNA reads TGTGCCAGCAGTTCCGACAGGGCGAGCAATCAGCCCCAGCATTTT. As protein: CASSSDRASNQPQHF. Combining the CDR3 with reference TRBV28 and TRBJ1-5 gives the whole variable domain DVKVTQSSRYLVKRTGEKVFLECVQDMDHENMFWYRQDPGLGLRLIYFSYDVKMKEKGDIPEGYSVSREKKERFSLILESASTNQTSMYLCASSSDRASNQPQHFGDGTRLSIL.

The chain links TRBV5-5 to TRBJ2-7, with TRBD1 as a possible D gene (5 bases). The CDR3 has 15 residues. The germline CDR1 and CDR2 sequences are SGHKS and YYEKEE (reference sequence). Trimming stripped 5 bases from V and 3 bases from J, with 18 bases between. This CDR3 reads CASRPIQDIYYEQYF. Here the CDR3 DNA reads TGTGCCAGCAGACCCATCCAGGACATATACTACGAGCAGTACTTC.

This clonotype was detected only once. The chain recombines TRBV30 with TRBJ2-7; 12 bases align to TRBD1. Per germline, CDR1 GTSNPN and CDR2 SVGIG (reference sequence). This CDR3 has 16 amino acids. The trim removed 2 bases at V and 4 bases at J, leaving 9 bases unmatched. As DNA, the CDR3 is TGTGCCTGGAGTTATTTCGGGACAGGGGGCTCTTACGAGCAGTACTTC. The encoded protein is CAWSYFGTGGSYEQYF.

Comments on this clonotype: At one end the junction does not follow the germline gene, possibly because of a read error. This chain joins TRBV3-1 and TRBJ2-7; TRBD1 agrees at 10 bases. This CDR3 is 15 amino acids long. Germline V CDR1 and CDR2: LGHDT, YNNKEL (reference sequence). DNA of the CDR3: TGTGCCAGCAGCCAAGGGACAGGGGGTGGCTACGAGCGGTACTTC. It is translated as CASSQGTGGGYERYF.

In the case of this clonotype: A read error may produce the germline difference seen at one junction end. This chain joins TRBV20-1 and TRBJ2-5; tentative D call: TRBD2 (6 bases). Germline assignment: CDR1 DFQATT and CDR2 SNEGSKA (reference sequence). The CDR3 length is 12 residues. CDR3 residues: CSARGSRETHYF. Written as DNA, the CDR3 is TGCAGTGCTAGAGGGAGTCGGGAGACCCACTACTTC.

The chain is built from TRBV5-1 and TRBJ1-1; TRBD1 is a possible D gene (6 bases). Germline V lookup: CDR1 SGHRS, CDR2 YFSETQ. V was cut by 2 bases and J by 6 bases, with 11 bases left in between. CDR3 length: 13 residues. This CDR3 reads CASSLQGVAEAFF. CDR3 DNA: TGCGCCAGCAGCTTACAGGGTGTAGCTGAAGCTTTCTTT.

The rearrangement joins TRBV13 to TRBJ2-1; TRBD1 matches at 8 bases. The J call is in doubt because the DNA end fits TRBJ2-7 better. Germline lookup yields CDR1 PRHDT and CDR2 FYEKMQ (reference sequence). CDR3 length: 14 residues. In nucleotides, the CDR3 is TGTGCCAGCAGCTCCCGGACAGGGAAGGACGAGCAGTACTTC. Residues: CASSSRTGKDEQYF.

This clonotype has a handful of counts. The V gene is TRBV11-2, the J gene TRBJ1-4; unclear D gene. CDR1 is SGHAT and CDR2 is FQNNGV in the germline V gene. V lost 0 bases, J lost 8 bases, and 13 bases lay in between. The CDR3 length is 15 residues. The CDR3 spells CASSLDAVGKEKLFF. Written as DNA, the CDR3 is TGTGCCAGCAGCTTAGATGCAGTAGGAAAGGAAAAACTGTTTTTT.

This clonotype was counted a few times. The gene calls are TRBV7-9 and TRBJ1-1, with D hard to call. V lost 5 bases and J lost 2, with 15 bases in between. Germline V gene lookup returns CDR1 SEHNR and CDR2 FQNEAQ (reference sequence). The CDR3 contains 15 residues. The CDR3 protein is CASSRGVLSNTEAFF. The CDR3 nucleotides are TGTGCCAGCAGCCGAGGTGTTTTGTCAAACACTGAAGCTTTCTTT.

This clonotype was counted between two and nine times. This chain joins TRBV27 and TRBJ1-2; D gene uncertain. This CDR3 is 14 amino acids long. V lost 5 bases to trimming and J lost 6 bases, with 16 bases between them. CDR1 is MNHEY, CDR2 SMNVEV, per germline (reference sequence). The CDR3 loop reads CASSQSKILDGYTF. CDR3 DNA: TGTGCCAGCAGTCAATCCAAGATTCTCGATGGCTACACCTTC.

The rearrangement uses TRBV6-6 and TRBJ2-3; unclear D gene. The CDR3 sequence is 13 residues long. V lost 3 bases and J 5 bases, leaving 9 bases between the germline ends. Germline-derived CDR1 and CDR2 are MNHNY and SVGAGI (reference sequence). The CDR3 reads CASSYYGLDTQYF. The CDR3 bases are TGTGCCAGCAGTTATTACGGTTTAGATACGCAGTATTTT.

This clonotype was observed a few times. This sequence joins TRBV7-2 and TRBJ1-1, with unresolved D. Trimming removed 5 bases from V and 3 bases from J, with 13 bases in between. Germline V gene data show CDR1 as SGHTA and CDR2 as FQGNSA. This CDR3 has 14 residues. The CDR3 region is CASSPGRHYTEAFF. For the CDR3, the DNA is TGTGCCAGCAGCCCCGGCAGGCATTACACTGAAGCTTTCTTT.

The chain links TRBV6-1 to TRBJ1-2, with TRBD1 as a possible D gene (5 bases). CDR3 length: 15 residues. V was shortened by 7 bases and J by 5 bases, with 20 bases between the two germline ends. CDR1 MNHNS and CDR2 SASEGT come from the germline V gene. The CDR3 loop reads CASTHGGVPTYGYTF. For the CDR3, the DNA is TGTGCCAGCACCCATGGGGGAGTACCCACTTATGGCTACACCTTC.